These 13 T cell receptor beta chains were all obtained from the same sample, sequenced in a study of blood T cell repertoires in COVID-19. Only in-frame clones appear in the TCRdb table, and some are missing; sequencing was by immunoSEQ multiplex PCR. The sample lists a few hundred thousand clones; 88% were seen once. The sample consisted of PBMCs or T cells enriched from blood (not recorded which). The receptors were gathered from a woman aged 40 to 50 who had been exposed to COVID-19.

The V and J genes are TRBV19 and TRBJ1-1, with D hard to call. V dropped 1 base and J dropped 1 base, with 10 bases sitting between them. The CDR3 consists of 15 residues. Germline CDR1 LNHDA, CDR2 SQIVND (reference sequence). The CDR3 DNA follows: TGTGCCAGTAGTATAGTTATTGTCGGGAACACTGAAGCTTTCTTT. As protein: CASSIVIVGNTEAFF.

This chain links TRBV6-5 with TRBJ2-7, with TRBD1 matching over 8 bases. Trimming removed 7 bases from V and 1 base from J; junction bases left unmatched: 3. CDR3 length: 13 residues. Germline CDR1 is MNHEY and CDR2 is SVGAGI. The CDR3 sequence: CASTRTGSYEQYV. CDR3 DNA: TGTGCCAGCACCCGGACAGGGTCCTACGAGCAGTACGTC.

This clone has just one count. CDR3 DNA sequence: TGCGCCAGCAGCCAAGCTGGGGACAGGGATAATTCACCCCTCCACTTT. Its translation: CASSQAGDRDNSPLHF. The chain has TRBV4-1 and TRBJ1-6, with 9 bases that match TRBD1. Per germline, CDR1 MGHRA and CDR2 YSYEKL. This CDR3 contains 16 residues. The trim removed 1 base at V and 5 bases at J, leaving 3 bases unmatched.

This rearrangement joins TRBV18 to TRBJ1-1; TRBD1 matches 10 bases. In germline, CDR1 is KGHSH, CDR2 LQKENI. The CDR3 runs to 16 residues. V lost 6 bases to trimming and J lost 0 bases; unmatched junction nucleotides: 7. The CDR3 sequence is CASSQWTGGMNTEAFF. The CDR3 DNA follows: TGTGCCAGCTCCCAATGGACAGGGGGAATGAACACTGAAGCTTTCTTT.

The V gene is TRBV5-5, the J gene TRBJ2-3, with D possibly TRBD1 on 5 matching bases. Looked up from germline, CDR1 is SGHKS and CDR2 is YYEKEE (reference sequence). Trimming left V 1 base short and J 7 bases short, with 13 bases between. CDR3 size: 14 residues. In nucleotides, the CDR3 is TGTGCCAGCAGCTTGTCGCAGGGCGGTTATACGCAGTATTTT. Protein sequence: CASSLSQGGYTQYF. Based on the CDR3 plus reference TRBV5-5 and TRBJ2-3, the full variable domain is DAGVTQSPTHLIKTRGQQVTLRCSPISGHKSVSWYQQVLGQGPQFIFQYYEKEERGRGNFPDRFSARQFPNYSSELNVNALLLGDSALYLCASSLSQGGYTQYFGPGTRLTVL.

V is TRBV10-3 and J is TRBJ2-2; 7 bases are a match to TRBD1. This CDR3 region has 17 residues. CDR1 and CDR2 from the germline V gene are ENHRY and SYGVKD. V dropped 10 bases and J dropped 1; count of bases not matched to a gene: 15. The CDR3 spells CATDDRAPTQNTGELFF. In nucleotides, the CDR3 is TGTGCCACCGACGACAGGGCACCCACCCAGAACACCGGGGAGCTGTTTTTT.

The chain uses TRBV28 and TRBJ2-7; a possible D gene is TRBD1 (5 bases). V lost 7 bases and J lost 2, with 6 bases in between. The CDR3 extends over 11 amino acids. Germline CDR1 reads MDHEN; CDR2 reads SYDVKM. The DNA of the CDR3 is TGTGCCAGCACAGGGACCTACGAGCAGTACTTC. It encodes CASTGTYEQYF.

This clone occurred once. J is TRBJ1-2 and V is TRBV4-3; the D is unclear. This CDR3 contains 15 residues. CDR1 and CDR2 from the germline V gene are LGHNA and YSLEER. With 3 bases removed from V and 0 bases from J, the gap between germline ends came to 11 bases. CDR3: CASSQGANTNYGYTF. In DNA form, the CDR3 reads TGCGCCAGCAGCCAGGGCGCCAACACTAACTATGGCTACACCTTC.

The rearrangement uses TRBV28 and TRBJ2-7; 8 bases fit TRBD1. The CDR3 has 14 residues. Losses at the gene ends were 6 bases for V and 3 bases for J; bases not matched to a gene: 7. Germline V CDR1 and CDR2: MDHEN, SYDVKM. The DNA of the CDR3 is TGTGCCAGCAGAAGCCAGGGGGCTAACTACGAGCAGTACTTC. It specifies CASRSQGANYEQYF. Full variable domain (missing parts from reference TRBV28 and TRBJ2-7): DVKVTQSSRYLVKRTGEKVFLECVQDMDHENMFWYRQDPGLGLRLIYFSYDVKMKEKGDIPEGYSVSREKKERFSLILESASTNQTSMYLCASRSQGANYEQYFGPGTRLTVT.

A few counts support this clone. CDR3 bases: TGTGCCAGCAGTGAGGGGAGAAATAATTCACCCCTCCACTTT. This translates into CASSEGRNNSPLHF. This chain joins TRBV2 and TRBJ1-6; no clear D. CDR1 and CDR2 from the germline V gene are SNHLY and FYNNEI. V was shortened by 3 bases and J by 5 bases, with 8 bases between the two germline ends. This CDR3 has 14 residues.

The CDR3 protein is CASSEGRRYTF. The CDR3 DNA is TGTGCCAGCAGTGAAGGGAGACGGTACACCTTC. The V gene is TRBV2, the J gene TRBJ1-2; unclear D gene. The CDR3 runs to 11 residues. Germline CDR1 is SNHLY and CDR2 is FYNNEI. Between the trimmed V and J ends, which lost 1 base and 11 bases, there was a span of 8 bases.

This sequence joins TRBV15 and TRBJ2-7, with D unresolved. This CDR3 has 15 amino acids. V lost 0 bases, J lost 4 bases, and 13 bases lay in between. Germline lookup yields CDR1 LNHNV and CDR2 YYDKDF (reference sequence). The CDR3 here is CATSRDLSRTYEQYV. For the CDR3, the DNA is TGTGCCACCAGCAGAGATCTGTCGCGCACTTACGAGCAGTACGTC.

The gene calls are TRBV7-8 and TRBJ1-5; D remains ambiguous. Germline V gene lookup returns CDR1 SGHVS and CDR2 FQNEAQ. The CDR3 totals 13 residues. V was shortened by 6 bases and J by 5 bases, with 11 bases between the two germline ends. The CDR3 region is CASSLKTYQPQHF. CDR3 DNA sequence: TGTGCCAGCAGTCTAAAGACTTATCAGCCCCAGCATTTT. The complete variable domain, with remaining parts taken from reference TRBV7-8 and TRBJ1-5, reads GAGVSQSPRYKVAKRGQDVALRCDPISGHVSLFWYQQALGQGPEFLTYFQNEAQLDKSGLPSDRFFAERPEGSVSTLKIQRTQQEDSAVYLCASSLKTYQPQHFGDGTRLSIL.